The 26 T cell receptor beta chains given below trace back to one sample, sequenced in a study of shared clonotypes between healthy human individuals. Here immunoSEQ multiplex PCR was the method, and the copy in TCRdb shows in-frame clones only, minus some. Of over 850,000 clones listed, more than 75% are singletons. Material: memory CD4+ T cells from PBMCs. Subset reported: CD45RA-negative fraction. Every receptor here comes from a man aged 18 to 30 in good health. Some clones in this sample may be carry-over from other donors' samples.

This CDR3 reads CASSFGRTGELFF. DNA for the CDR3: TGTGCCAGCAGTTTCGGCCGCACCGGGGAGCTGTTTTTT. The chain is built from TRBV27 and TRBJ2-2; D is undetermined. The germline V and J ends were trimmed by 3 bases and 4 bases, with 6 bases remaining between them. The CDR3 runs to 13 residues. CDR1 and CDR2 (germline): MNHEY, SMNVEV (reference sequence).

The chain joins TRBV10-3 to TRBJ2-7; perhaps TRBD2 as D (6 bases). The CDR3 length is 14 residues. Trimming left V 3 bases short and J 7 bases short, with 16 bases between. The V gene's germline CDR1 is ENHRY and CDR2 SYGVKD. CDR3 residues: CAISDRGGTGEQYF. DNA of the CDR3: TGTGCCATCAGTGACCGAGGCGGGACGGGAGAGCAGTACTTC.

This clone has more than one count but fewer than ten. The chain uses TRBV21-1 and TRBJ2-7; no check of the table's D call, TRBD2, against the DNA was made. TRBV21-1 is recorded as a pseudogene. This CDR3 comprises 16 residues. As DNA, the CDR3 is TGTGCCAGCAGCAAAGCGCGGTTCGGCAGCCGCTACGAGCAGTACTTC. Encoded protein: CASSKARFGSRYEQYF.

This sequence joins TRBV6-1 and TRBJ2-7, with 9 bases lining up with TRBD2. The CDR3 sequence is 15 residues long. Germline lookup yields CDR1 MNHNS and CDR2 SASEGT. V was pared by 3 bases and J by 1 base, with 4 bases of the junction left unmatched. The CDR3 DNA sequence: TGTGCCAGCAGTGAGGGCGGGAGGGATTCCTACGAGCAGTACTTC. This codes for CASSEGGRDSYEQYF.

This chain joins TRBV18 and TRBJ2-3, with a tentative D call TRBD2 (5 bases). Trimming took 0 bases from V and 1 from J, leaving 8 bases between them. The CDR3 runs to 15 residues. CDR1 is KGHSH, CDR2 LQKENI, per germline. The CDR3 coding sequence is TGTGCCAGCTCACCACCGTTCGGGGGCACAGATACGCAGTATTTT. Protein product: CASSPPFGGTDTQYF.

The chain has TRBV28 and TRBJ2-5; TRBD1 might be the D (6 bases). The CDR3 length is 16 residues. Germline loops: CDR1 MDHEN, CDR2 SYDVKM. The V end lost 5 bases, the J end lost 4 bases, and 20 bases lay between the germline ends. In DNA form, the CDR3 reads TGTGCCAGCAGTGACTCTCAGGGGTCCCCCGGAGAGACCCAGTACTTC. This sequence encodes CASSDSQGSPGETQYF. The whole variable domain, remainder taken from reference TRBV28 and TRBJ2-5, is DVKVTQSSRYLVKRTGEKVFLECVQDMDHENMFWYRQDPGLGLRLIYFSYDVKMKEKGDIPEGYSVSREKKERFSLILESASTNQTSMYLCASSDSQGSPGETQYFGPGTRLLVL.

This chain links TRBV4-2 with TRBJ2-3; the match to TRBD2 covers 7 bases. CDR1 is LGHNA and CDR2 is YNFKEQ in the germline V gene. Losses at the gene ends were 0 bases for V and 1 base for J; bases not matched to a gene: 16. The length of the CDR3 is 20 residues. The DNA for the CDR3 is TGTGCCAGCAGCCAAGAACCCGGGTCTTGGGAGGGCCGTGGCACAGATACGCAGTATTTT. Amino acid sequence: CASSQEPGSWEGRGTDTQYF.

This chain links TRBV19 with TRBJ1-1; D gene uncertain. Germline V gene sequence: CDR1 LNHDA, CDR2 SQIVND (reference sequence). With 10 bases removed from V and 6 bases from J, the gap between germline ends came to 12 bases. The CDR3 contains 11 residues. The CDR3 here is CATFVRAEAFF. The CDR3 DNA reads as TGTGCCACATTCGTGCGGGCTGAAGCTTTCTTT.

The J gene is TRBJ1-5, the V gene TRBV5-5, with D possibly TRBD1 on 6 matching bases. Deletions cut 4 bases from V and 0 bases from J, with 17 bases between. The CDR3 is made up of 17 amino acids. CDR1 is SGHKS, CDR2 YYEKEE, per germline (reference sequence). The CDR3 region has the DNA TGTGCCAGCAGCAGGGGGGTATTGGAGTTTAGCAATCAGCCCCAGCATTTT. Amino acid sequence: CASSRGVLEFSNQPQHF.

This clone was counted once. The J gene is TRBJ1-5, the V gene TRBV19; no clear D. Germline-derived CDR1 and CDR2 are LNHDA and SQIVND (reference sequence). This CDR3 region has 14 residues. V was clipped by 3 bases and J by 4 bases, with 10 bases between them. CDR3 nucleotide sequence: TGTGCCAGTAGTATTGTCAGAGTTAATCAGCCCCAGCATTTT. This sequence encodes CASSIVRVNQPQHF.

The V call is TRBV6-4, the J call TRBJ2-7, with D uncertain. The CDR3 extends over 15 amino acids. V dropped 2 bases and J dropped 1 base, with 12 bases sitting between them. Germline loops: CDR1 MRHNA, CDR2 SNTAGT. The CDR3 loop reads CASSDGQATSYEQYF. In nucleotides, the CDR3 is TGTGCCAGCAGTGACGGGCAGGCGACTTCCTACGAGCAGTACTTC.

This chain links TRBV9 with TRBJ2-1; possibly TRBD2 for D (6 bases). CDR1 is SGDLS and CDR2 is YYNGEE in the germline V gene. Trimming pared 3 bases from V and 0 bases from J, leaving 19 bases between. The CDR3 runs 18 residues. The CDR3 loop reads CASSARGGQLSSYNEQFF. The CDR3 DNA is TGTGCCAGCAGCGCTAGGGGAGGTCAGCTCAGCTCCTACAATGAGCAGTTCTTC.

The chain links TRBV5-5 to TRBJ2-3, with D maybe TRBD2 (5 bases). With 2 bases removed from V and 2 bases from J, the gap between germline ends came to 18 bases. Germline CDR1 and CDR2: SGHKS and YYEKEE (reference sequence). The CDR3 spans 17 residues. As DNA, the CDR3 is TGTGCCAGCAGCTTTCCCCTCTCTAGCTTGATCACAGATACGCAGTATTTT. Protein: CASSFPLSSLITDTQYF.

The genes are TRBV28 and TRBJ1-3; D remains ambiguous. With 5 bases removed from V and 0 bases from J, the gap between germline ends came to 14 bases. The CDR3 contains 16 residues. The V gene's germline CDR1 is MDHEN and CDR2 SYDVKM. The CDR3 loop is CASSPAETYSGNTIYF. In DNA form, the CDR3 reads TGTGCCAGCAGTCCCGCCGAGACATACTCTGGAAACACCATATATTTT.

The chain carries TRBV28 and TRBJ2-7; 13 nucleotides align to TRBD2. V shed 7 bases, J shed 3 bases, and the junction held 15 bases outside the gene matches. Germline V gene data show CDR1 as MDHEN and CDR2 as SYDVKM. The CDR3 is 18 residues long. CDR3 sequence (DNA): TGTGCCAGCACCCGCCCGGGACTAGCGGGACTTAACCGCTACGAGCAGTACTTC. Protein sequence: CASTRPGLAGLNRYEQYF.

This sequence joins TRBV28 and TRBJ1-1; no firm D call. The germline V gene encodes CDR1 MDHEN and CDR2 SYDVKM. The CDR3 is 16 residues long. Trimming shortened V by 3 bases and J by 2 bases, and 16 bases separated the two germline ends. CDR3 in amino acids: CASSLVPSLGNTEAFF. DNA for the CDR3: TGTGCCAGCAGTTTGGTACCTTCGTTGGGAAACACTGAAGCTTTCTTT.

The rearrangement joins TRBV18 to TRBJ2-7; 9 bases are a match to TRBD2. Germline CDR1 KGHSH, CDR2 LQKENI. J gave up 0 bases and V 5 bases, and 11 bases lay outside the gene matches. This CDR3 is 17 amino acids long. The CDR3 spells CASSITMTSGFSYEQYF. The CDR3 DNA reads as TGTGCCAGCTCAATCACGATGACTAGCGGATTCTCCTACGAGCAGTACTTC.

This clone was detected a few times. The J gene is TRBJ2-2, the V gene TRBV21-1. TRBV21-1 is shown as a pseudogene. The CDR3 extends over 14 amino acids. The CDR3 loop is CASSKGGGTGELFF. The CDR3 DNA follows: TGTGCCAGCAGCAAAGGGGGTGGCACCGGGGAGCTGTTTTTT.

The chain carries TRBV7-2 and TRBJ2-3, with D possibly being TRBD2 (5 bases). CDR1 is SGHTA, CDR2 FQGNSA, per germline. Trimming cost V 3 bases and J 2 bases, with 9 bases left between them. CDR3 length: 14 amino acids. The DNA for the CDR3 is TGTGCCAGCAGCTTGGACTCAAACACAGATACGCAGTATTTT. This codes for CASSLDSNTDTQYF. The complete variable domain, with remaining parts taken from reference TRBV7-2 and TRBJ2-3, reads GAGVSQSPSNKVTEKGKDVELRCDPISGHTALYWYRQSLGQGLEFLIYFQGNSAPDKSGLPSDRFSAERTGGSVSTLTIQRTQQEDSAVYLCASSLDSNTDTQYFGPGTRLTVL.

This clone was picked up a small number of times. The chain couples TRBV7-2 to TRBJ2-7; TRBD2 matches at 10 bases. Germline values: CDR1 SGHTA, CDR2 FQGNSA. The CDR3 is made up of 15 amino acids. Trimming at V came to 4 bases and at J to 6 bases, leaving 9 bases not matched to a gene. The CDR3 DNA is TGTGCCAGCAGCTCGGCTAGCGGGAGATCCCTCGAGCAGTACTTC. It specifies CASSSASGRSLEQYF. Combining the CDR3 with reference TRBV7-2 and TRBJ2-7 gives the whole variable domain GAGVSQSPSNKVTEKGKDVELRCDPISGHTALYWYRQSLGQGLEFLIYFQGNSAPDKSGLPSDRFSAERTGGSVSTLTIQRTQQEDSAVYLCASSSASGRSLEQYFGPGTRLTVT.

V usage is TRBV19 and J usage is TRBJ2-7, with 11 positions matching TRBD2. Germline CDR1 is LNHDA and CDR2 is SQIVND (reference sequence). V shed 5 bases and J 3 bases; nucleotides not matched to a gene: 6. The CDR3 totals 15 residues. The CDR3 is CASSDPGLAVYEQYF. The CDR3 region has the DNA TGTGCCAGTAGTGATCCGGGACTAGCGGTCTACGAGCAGTACTTC.

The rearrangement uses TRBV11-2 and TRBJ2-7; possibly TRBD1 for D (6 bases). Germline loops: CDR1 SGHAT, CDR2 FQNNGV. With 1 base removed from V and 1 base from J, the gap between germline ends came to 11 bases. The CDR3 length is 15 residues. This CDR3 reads CASSLVQGSSYEQYF. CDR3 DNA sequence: TGTGCCAGCAGCTTAGTACAGGGTAGTTCCTACGAGCAGTACTTC.

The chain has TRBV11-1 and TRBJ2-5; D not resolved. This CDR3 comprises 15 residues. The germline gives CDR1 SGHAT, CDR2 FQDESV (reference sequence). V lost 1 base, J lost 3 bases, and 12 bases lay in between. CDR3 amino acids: CASSLDGRREETQYF. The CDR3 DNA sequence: TGTGCCAGCAGCTTAGACGGGCGGCGCGAAGAGACCCAGTACTTC.

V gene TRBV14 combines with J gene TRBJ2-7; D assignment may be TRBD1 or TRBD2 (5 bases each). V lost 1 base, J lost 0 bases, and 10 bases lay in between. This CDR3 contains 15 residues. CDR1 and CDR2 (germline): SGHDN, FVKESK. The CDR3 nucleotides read TGTGCCAGCAGCCAAGTCGGGGCAGGCTCCTACGAGCAGTACTTC. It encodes CASSQVGAGSYEQYF.

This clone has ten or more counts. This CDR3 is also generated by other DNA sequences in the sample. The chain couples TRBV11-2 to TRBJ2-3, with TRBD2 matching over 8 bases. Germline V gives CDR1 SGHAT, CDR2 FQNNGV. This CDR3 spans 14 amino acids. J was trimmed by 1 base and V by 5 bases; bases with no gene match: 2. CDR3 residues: CASSPTSGTDTQYF. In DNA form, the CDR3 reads TGTGCCAGCAGCCCGACTAGCGGCACAGATACGCAGTATTTT.

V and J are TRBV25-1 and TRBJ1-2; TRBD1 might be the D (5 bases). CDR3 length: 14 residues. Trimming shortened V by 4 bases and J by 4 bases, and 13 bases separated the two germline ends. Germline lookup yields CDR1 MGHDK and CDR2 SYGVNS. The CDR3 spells CASSAPGRAYGYTF. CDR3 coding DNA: TGTGCCAGCAGTGCTCCGGGACGGGCCTATGGCTACACCTTC.